These 24 T cell receptor beta chains share one sample of origin, sequenced in a study of technical replicates of blood from a few donors. The method was immunoSEQ multiplex PCR; TCRdb's version includes in-frame clones alone and lacks a portion of them. The repertoire holds roughly 81,000 clones, with around 85% as singletons. The sample was PBMCs. Receptors originate from a human donor in good health. Some clones in this sample may be carry-over from other donors' samples.

The chain uses TRBV4-3 and TRBJ2-2; D not certain. Germline V gives CDR1 LGHNA, CDR2 YSLEER. The CDR3 is 14 residues long. Trimming left V 0 bases short and J 7 bases short, with 9 bases between. The CDR3 reads CASSQDPSVGELFF. The CDR3 coding sequence is TGCGCCAGCAGCCAAGATCCGAGCGTCGGGGAGCTGTTTTTT.

This clone has only one observation. The chain couples TRBV2 to TRBJ2-3; 10 nucleotides line up with TRBD2. This CDR3 has 16 amino acids. V lost 6 bases and J lost 4; bases outside the gene matches: 10. Germline CDR1 SNHLY, CDR2 FYNNEI. The DNA of the CDR3 is TGTGCCAGCAGGAAGGATAGCGGGGGGTCAGCAGATACGCAGTATTTT. This sequence encodes CASRKDSGGSADTQYF.

This clone has only a few counts. The chain combines TRBV4-3 with TRBJ2-3, with TRBD2 matching 10 bases. The length of the CDR3 is 16 residues. J lost 4 bases, V lost 1 base, and 5 bases had no gene match. Germline assignment: CDR1 LGHNA and CDR2 YSLEER. The CDR3 DNA is TGCGCCAGCAGCCAAGCCTCTAGCGGGAGTGCAGATACGCAGTATTTT. Its protein product is CASSQASSGSADTQYF.

The genes are TRBV5-5 and TRBJ2-7, with 8 positions matching TRBD1. Germline loops: CDR1 SGHKS, CDR2 YYEKEE (reference sequence). This CDR3 is built from 13 residues. Unmatched junction bases numbered 9, after V lost 4 bases and J lost 9 bases. This chain's CDR3 is CASSIGTGIRQYF. As DNA, the CDR3 is TGTGCCAGCAGCATCGGGACAGGAATACGGCAGTACTTC.

The gene calls are TRBV28 and TRBJ2-5, with a weak D call TRBD2 (5 bases). V lost 9 bases and J 4 bases, leaving 24 bases between the germline ends. Germline V gene lookup returns CDR1 MDHEN and CDR2 SYDVKM. The CDR3 runs 16 residues. DNA of the CDR3: TGTGCCAGTTCCACAAGGAGACTACTCAGCGGAGAGACCCAGTACTTC. This translates into CASSTRRLLSGETQYF.

This clone occurred many times. The V and J genes are TRBV4-3 and TRBJ1-4, with D maybe TRBD1 (5 bases). The CDR3 consists of 15 residues. Germline CDR1 and CDR2: LGHNA and YSLEER. V was trimmed by 0 bases and J by 4 bases, leaving 9 bases between them. The CDR3 DNA follows: TGCGCCAGCAGCCAAGATGCAGGGAATAATGAAAAACTGTTTTTT. This translates into CASSQDAGNNEKLFF.

This clone was seen only a few times. The genes are TRBV7-6 and TRBJ1-1; unclear D gene. Germline-derived CDR1 and CDR2 are SGHVS and FNYEAQ. The CDR3 covers 14 residues. Trimming cost V 2 bases and J 2 bases, with 9 bases left between them. The CDR3: CASSLLGSNTEAFF. Here the CDR3 DNA reads TGTGCCAGCAGCTTACTAGGAAGTAACACTGAAGCTTTCTTT. Supplemented by reference TRBV7-6 and TRBJ1-1, the full variable domain reads GAGVSQSPRYKVTKRGQDVALRCDPISGHVSLYWYRQALGQGPEFLTYFNYEAQQDKSGLPNDRFSAERPEGSISTLTIQRTEQRDSAMYRCASSLLGSNTEAFFGQGTRLTVV.

This clone has just a few counts. The chain links TRBV19 to TRBJ2-5, with a weak D call TRBD2 (6 bases). Per germline, CDR1 LNHDA and CDR2 SQIVND (reference sequence). This CDR3 contains 13 residues. V dropped 6 bases and J dropped 0 bases, with 8 bases sitting between them. The CDR3 DNA sequence: TGTGCCAGTAGGGGCGGGAACCAAGAGACCCAGTACTTC. It is translated as CASRGGNQETQYF.

This clone was observed a handful of times. An end of the junction differs from the germline gene, which may be a read error. V usage is TRBV4-2 and J usage is TRBJ2-4; 7 nucleotides align to TRBD1. From germline, CDR1 is LGHNA and CDR2 YNFKEQ. This CDR3 has 16 amino acids. CDR3: CASSQGEGAARNIQYF. The CDR3 region has the DNA TGTGCCAGCAGCCAAGGAGAGGGGGCTGCCAGAAACATTCAGTACTTC.

The rearrangement uses TRBV29-1 and TRBJ2-5; 10 bases fit TRBD2. The DNA end lines up better with TRBJ2-7; the J call may be wrong. Per the germline V gene, CDR1 is SQVTM and CDR2 is ANQGSEA. The CDR3 consists of 15 residues. The chain's CDR3 is CSVVPLTSGTYEQYF. The CDR3 nucleotides read TGCAGCGTTGTGCCCTTAACTAGCGGGACCTACGAGCAGTACTTC.

This clone was seen more than once but under ten times. V gene TRBV7-9 combines with J gene TRBJ1-2; possibly TRBD1 for D (6 bases). The germline V and J ends were trimmed by 4 bases and 7 bases, with 10 bases remaining between them. The CDR3 has 12 amino acids. Per germline, CDR1 SEHNR and CDR2 FQNEAQ (reference sequence). The CDR3: CASSSGEIGYTF. DNA for the CDR3: TGTGCCAGCAGCTCAGGGGAGATTGGCTACACCTTC. Full variable domain (missing parts from reference TRBV7-9 and TRBJ1-2): DTGVSQNPRHKITKRGQNVTFRCDPISEHNRLYWYRQTLGQGPEFLTYFQNEAQLEKSRLLSDRFSAERPKGSFSTLEIQRTEQGDSAMYLCASSSGEIGYTFGSGTRLTVV.

The chain employs TRBV19 and TRBJ1-2, with TRBD1 matching 7 bases. CDR3 length equals 15 residues. CDR1 and CDR2 (germline): LNHDA, SQIVND (reference sequence). Losses at the gene ends were 0 bases for V and 5 bases for J; bases not matched to a gene: 6. CDR3 nucleotide sequence: TGTGCCAGTAGTATAGAAGCGCGACAGGGTTATGGCTACACCTTC. It is translated as CASSIEARQGYGYTF.

The chain is built from TRBV2 and TRBJ2-3, with 9 nucleotides matching TRBD1. The CDR3 has 14 residues. CDR1 and CDR2 (germline): SNHLY, FYNNEI. V trimming: 6 bases; J trimming: 7 bases; junction bases outside the gene matches: 8. In nucleotides, the CDR3 is TGTGCCAGCAGGGAACAGGGGGCGAGGAATACGCAGTATTTT. Amino acid sequence: CASREQGARNTQYF.

V is TRBV30 and J is TRBJ2-7; D possibly corresponds to TRBD2 (6 bases). Germline CDR1 and CDR2: GTSNPN and SVGIG (reference sequence). The V gene lost 4 bases and the J gene lost 6 bases, with 13 bases spanning the gap. The CDR3 contains 12 residues. In nucleotides, the CDR3 is TGTGCCTGGACAAGCGGAGGGCTCGAGCAGTACTTC. It yields the protein CAWTSGGLEQYF.

The rearrangement links TRBV11-2 to TRBJ1-1; 9 nucleotides align to TRBD1. After removal of 0 bases from V and 5 bases from J, the junction contained 10 bases not matched to a gene. The germline V gene has CDR1 SGHAT and CDR2 FQNNGV. The CDR3 sequence is 17 residues long. CDR3 residues: CASSLDRGGQGWTEAFF. Written as DNA, the CDR3 is TGTGCCAGCAGCTTAGATCGGGGGGGACAGGGTTGGACTGAAGCTTTCTTT. Based on the CDR3 plus reference TRBV11-2 and TRBJ1-1, the full variable domain is EAGVAQSPRYKIIEKRQSVAFWCNPISGHATLYWYQQILGQGPKLLIQFQNNGVVDDSQLPKDRFSAERLKGVDSTLKIQPAKLEDSAVYLCASSLDRGGQGWTEAFFGQGTRLTVV.

The chain employs TRBV6-1 and TRBJ1-6, with TRBD1 as a possible D gene (5 bases). The V end lost 1 base, the J end lost 6 bases, and 13 bases lay between the germline ends. Germline CDR1 reads MNHNS; CDR2 reads SASEGT. This CDR3 is 16 amino acids long. The CDR3: CASSEVPTAPNSPLHF. CDR3 sequence (DNA): TGTGCCAGCAGTGAAGTTCCGACAGCCCCTAATTCACCCCTCCACTTT.

This clone was detected once. The V gene is TRBV9, the J gene TRBJ2-2, with D hard to call. There are 14 residues in the CDR3. The V gene lost 4 bases and the J gene lost 0 bases, with 7 bases spanning the gap. Germline values: CDR1 SGDLS, CDR2 YYNGEE. The CDR3 DNA is TGTGCCAGCAGCTTGGGCGCGAACACCGGGGAGCTGTTTTTT. Translation: CASSLGANTGELFF.

This chain joins TRBV30 and TRBJ2-2; a possible D gene is TRBD1 (6 bases). Germline CDR1 reads GTSNPN; CDR2 reads SVGIG (reference sequence). V dropped 0 bases and J dropped 3 bases, with 14 bases sitting between them. This CDR3 has 16 residues. DNA of the CDR3: TGTGCCTGGAGTGTACCTGTGACAGGTTACACCGGGGAGCTGTTTTTT. The encoded protein is CAWSVPVTGYTGELFF.

This chain connects TRBV7-2 to TRBJ2-7; 10 positions match TRBD1. This CDR3 is 15 amino acids long. The junction had 5 bases not matched to a gene; V was cut back by 5 bases and J by 1 base. Per germline, CDR1 SGHTA and CDR2 FQGNSA. CDR3 coding DNA: TGTGCCAGCAGCAGCCGGACAGGGGGATCCTACGAGCAGTACTTC. Its translation is CASSSRTGGSYEQYF.

About this clone: This CDR3 is also generated by other DNA sequences in the sample. The chain uses TRBV5-4 and TRBJ2-7, with D possibly matching TRBD1 (6 bases). The CDR3 is made up of 15 amino acids. In germline, CDR1 is SGHNT, CDR2 YYREEE (reference sequence). The ends were cut back, 4 bases at V and 1 base at J, with 15 bases in the middle. CDR3 sequence reads: CASSPGRGVSYEQYF. CDR3 in DNA: TGTGCCAGCAGCCCAGGCAGGGGAGTATCCTACGAGCAGTACTTC. The full variable domain, completed using reference TRBV5-4 and TRBJ2-7, is ETGVTQSPTHLIKTRGQQVTLRCSSQSGHNTVSWYQQALGQGPQFIFQYYREEENGRGNFPPRFSGLQFPNYSSELNVNALELDDSALYLCASSPGRGVSYEQYFGPGTRLTVT.

V usage is TRBV11-2 and J usage is TRBJ2-6; possible D gene TRBD2, 6 bases. The CDR3 sequence is 18 residues long. Looked up from germline, CDR1 is SGHAT and CDR2 is FQNNGV. V lost 5 bases and J lost 5, with 22 bases in between. The CDR3 spells CASSGLGGLHRRANVLTF. The DNA of the CDR3 is TGTGCCAGCAGCGGCCTTGGAGGGTTGCATCGTAGGGCCAACGTCCTGACTTTC.

The genes are TRBV28 and TRBJ2-7; a weak D match, TRBD1 (5 bases). There are 15 residues in the CDR3. Germline V lookup: CDR1 MDHEN, CDR2 SYDVKM. Trimming took off 5 bases at V and 0 bases at J, with 14 bases between the two ends. The CDR3 DNA is TGTGCCAGCAGTCCTCTCCGCGACAGCTCCTACGAGCAGTACTTC. This translates into CASSPLRDSSYEQYF.

This chain links TRBV6-5 with TRBJ1-2, with TRBD1 as a possible D gene (6 bases). Germline V gene lookup returns CDR1 MNHEY and CDR2 SVGAGI. Between the trimmed V and J ends, which lost 6 bases and 8 bases, there was a span of 19 bases. The CDR3 length is 14 residues. The CDR3 coding sequence is TGTGCCAGCAGCTTCGGACAGTCCCTATGGGGCTACACCTTC. The encoded protein is CASSFGQSLWGYTF.

The chain is built from TRBV7-9 and TRBJ1-4; D is undetermined. Germline V lookup: CDR1 SEHNR, CDR2 FQNEAQ (reference sequence). Trimming left V 0 bases short and J 8 bases short, with 16 bases between. The CDR3 spans 16 residues. Written as DNA, the CDR3 is TGTGCCAGCAGCTTAGCAATGGGTCCCGAGGTGGAAAAACTGTTTTTT. This translates into CASSLAMGPEVEKLFF.